This entry features one T cell receptor (beta chain) sequence. These data belong to a study of control samples from healthy donors and cancer patients. TCRdb's copy holds only in-frame clones and misses some; the assay was immunoSEQ multiplex PCR. The table lists roughly 50,000 clones, roughly 94% of them singletons. The V gene lost 3 bases and the J gene lost 0 bases, with 5 bases spanning the gap. The length of the CDR3 is 14 residues. Germline CDR1 LGHDT, CDR2 YNNKEL (reference sequence). Material: blood. This TCR derives from a man aged 25-45 years in good health. The V gene is TRBV3-1 (or the pseudogene TRBV3-2), the J gene TRBJ1-4, with D perhaps matching TRBD1 (5 bases). The CDR3 DNA is TGTGCCAGCAGCCAGGGGGCAACTAATGAAAAACTGTTTTTT. It encodes CASSQGATNEKLFF.